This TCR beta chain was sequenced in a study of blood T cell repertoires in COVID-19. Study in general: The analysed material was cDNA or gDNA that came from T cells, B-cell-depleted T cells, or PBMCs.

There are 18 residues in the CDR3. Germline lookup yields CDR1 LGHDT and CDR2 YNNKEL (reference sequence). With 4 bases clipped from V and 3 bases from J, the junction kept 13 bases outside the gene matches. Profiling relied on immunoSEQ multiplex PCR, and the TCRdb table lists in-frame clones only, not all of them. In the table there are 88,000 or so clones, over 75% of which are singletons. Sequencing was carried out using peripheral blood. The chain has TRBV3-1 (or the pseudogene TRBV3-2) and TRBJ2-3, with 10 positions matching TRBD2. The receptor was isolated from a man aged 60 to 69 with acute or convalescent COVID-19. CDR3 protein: CASSPRLSSGGATDTQYF. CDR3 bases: TGTGCCAGCAGCCCACGTCTTTCCAGCGGGGGGGCGACAGATACGCAGTATTTT.